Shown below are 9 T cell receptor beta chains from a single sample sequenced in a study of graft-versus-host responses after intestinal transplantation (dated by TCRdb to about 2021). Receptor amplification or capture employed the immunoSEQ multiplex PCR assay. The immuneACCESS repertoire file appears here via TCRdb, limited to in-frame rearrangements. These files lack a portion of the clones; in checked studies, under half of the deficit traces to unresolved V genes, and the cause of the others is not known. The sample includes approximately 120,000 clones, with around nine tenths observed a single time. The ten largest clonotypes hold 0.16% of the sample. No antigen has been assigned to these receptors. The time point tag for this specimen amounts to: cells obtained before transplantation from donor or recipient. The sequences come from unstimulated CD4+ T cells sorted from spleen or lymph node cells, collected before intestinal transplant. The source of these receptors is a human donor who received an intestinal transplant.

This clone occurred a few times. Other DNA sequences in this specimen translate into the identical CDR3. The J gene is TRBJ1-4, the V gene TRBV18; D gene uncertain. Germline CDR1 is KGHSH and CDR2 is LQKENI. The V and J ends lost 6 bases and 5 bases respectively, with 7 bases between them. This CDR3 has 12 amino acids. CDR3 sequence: CASSPTNEKLFF. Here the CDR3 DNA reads TGTGCCAGCTCGCCCACCAATGAAAAACTGTTTTTT.

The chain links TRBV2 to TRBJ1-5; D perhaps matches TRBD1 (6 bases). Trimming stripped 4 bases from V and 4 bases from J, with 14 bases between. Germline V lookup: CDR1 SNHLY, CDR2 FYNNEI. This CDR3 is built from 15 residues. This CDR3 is CASSGTGTENQPQHF. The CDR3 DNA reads TGTGCCAGCAGTGGAACAGGGACGGAGAATCAGCCCCAGCATTTT.

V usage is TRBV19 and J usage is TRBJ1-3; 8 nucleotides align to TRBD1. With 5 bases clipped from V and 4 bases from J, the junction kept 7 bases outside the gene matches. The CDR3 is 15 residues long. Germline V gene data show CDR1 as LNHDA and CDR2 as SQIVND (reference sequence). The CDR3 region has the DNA TGTGCCAGTAGTCCGACAGGGGAGTTAGGAAACACCATATATTTT. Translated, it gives CASSPTGELGNTIYF.

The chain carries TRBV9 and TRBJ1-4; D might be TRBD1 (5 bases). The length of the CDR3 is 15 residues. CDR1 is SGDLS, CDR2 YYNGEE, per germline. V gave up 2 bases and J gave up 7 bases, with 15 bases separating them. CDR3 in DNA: TGTGCCAGCAGCGTGACTTCGGGGGGGGGTGAAAAACTGTTTTTT. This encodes CASSVTSGGGEKLFF.

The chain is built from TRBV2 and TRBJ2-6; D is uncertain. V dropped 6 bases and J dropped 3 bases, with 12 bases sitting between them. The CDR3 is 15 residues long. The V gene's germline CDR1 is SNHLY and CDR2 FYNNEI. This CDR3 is CASSRTSYGANVLTF. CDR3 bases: TGTGCCAGCAGCCGCACGAGTTATGGGGCCAACGTCCTGACTTTC.

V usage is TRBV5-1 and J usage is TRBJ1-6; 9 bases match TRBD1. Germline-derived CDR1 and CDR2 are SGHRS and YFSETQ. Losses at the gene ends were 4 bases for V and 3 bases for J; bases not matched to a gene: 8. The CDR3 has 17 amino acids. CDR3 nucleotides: TGCGCCAGCAGCGAGCGTCCGGGACAGGGCTATAATTCACCCCTCCACTTT. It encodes CASSERPGQGYNSPLHF.

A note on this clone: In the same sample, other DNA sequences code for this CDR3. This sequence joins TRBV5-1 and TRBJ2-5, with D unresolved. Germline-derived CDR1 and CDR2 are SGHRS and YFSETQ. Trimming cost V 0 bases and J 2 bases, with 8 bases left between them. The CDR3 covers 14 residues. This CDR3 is CASSLVGSQETQYF. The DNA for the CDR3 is TGCGCCAGCAGCTTGGTGGGTAGTCAAGAGACCCAGTACTTC.

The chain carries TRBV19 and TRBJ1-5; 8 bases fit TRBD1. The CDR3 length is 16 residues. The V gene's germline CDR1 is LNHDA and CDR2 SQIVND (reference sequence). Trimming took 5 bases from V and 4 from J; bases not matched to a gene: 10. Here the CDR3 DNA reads TGTGCCAGTAGTGCCATCGGACAGGGAGGAAATCAGCCCCAGCATTTT. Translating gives CASSAIGQGGNQPQHF.

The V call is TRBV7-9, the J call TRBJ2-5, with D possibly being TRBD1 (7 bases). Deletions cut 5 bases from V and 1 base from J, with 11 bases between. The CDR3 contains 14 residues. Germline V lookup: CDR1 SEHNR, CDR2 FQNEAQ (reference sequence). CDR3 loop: CASSRGTAQETQYF. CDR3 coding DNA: TGTGCCAGCAGCCGGGGGACAGCCCAAGAGACCCAGTACTTC.